Each of the 21 T cell receptor beta chains below was sequenced from the same sample in a study of blood T cell repertoires in COVID-19. Method: immunoSEQ multiplex PCR; TCRdb's copy keeps in-frame clones and lacks some. This sample yields about 270,000 clones, of which 75% to 90% are seen a single time; less than 15% belongs to the top ten. The sequenced material came from peripheral blood. The receptor set was obtained from a woman aged 65 to 85 with COVID-19, enrolled during active disease.

This chain links TRBV7-2 with TRBJ2-1, with D uncertain. V lost 3 bases and J lost 3, with 6 bases in between. The germline gives CDR1 SGHTA, CDR2 FQGNSA. This CDR3 is 13 amino acids long. CDR3: CASSFQIYNEQFF. CDR3 coding DNA: TGTGCCAGCAGCTTTCAGATCTACAATGAGCAGTTCTTC.

This sequence joins TRBV10-3 and TRBJ2-3; 12 bases line up with TRBD2. Germline V gene lookup returns CDR1 ENHRY and CDR2 SYGVKD. This CDR3 spans 15 amino acids. V lost 5 bases, J lost 7 bases, and 7 bases stayed unmatched. As DNA, the CDR3 is TGTGCCATCAGTACTAGCGGGGGGAAGGAGTATACGCAGTATTTT. Translating it yields CAISTSGGKEYTQYF.

The chain has TRBV6-5 and TRBJ1-2, with D possibly matching TRBD1 (6 bases). CDR3 length: 14 residues. The V end was cut by 5 bases, the J end by 4 bases, with 14 bases between. Germline V gene data show CDR1 as MNHEY and CDR2 as SVGAGI. CDR3 in amino acids: CASSIQQGGYGYTF. The CDR3 DNA sequence: TGTGCCAGCAGTATACAACAGGGTGGCTATGGCTACACCTTC.

J is TRBJ2-2 and V is TRBV19, with a weak D call TRBD1 (5 bases). CDR1 is LNHDA and CDR2 is SQIVND in the germline V gene (reference sequence). Trimming left V 5 bases short and J 4 bases short, with 14 bases between. The CDR3 has 15 amino acids. As DNA, the CDR3 is TGTGCCAGTAGTCCTGGACACGGGCCCACCGGGGAGCTGTTTTTT. Its translation: CASSPGHGPTGELFF.

The CDR3 reads CASSFPNTEAFF. CDR3 sequence (DNA): TGTGCCAGCAGCTTTCCTAACACTGAAGCTTTCTTT. This rearrangement joins TRBV7-2 to TRBJ1-1; D not resolved. V lost 3 bases and J 2 bases, leaving 4 bases between the germline ends. Per the germline V gene, CDR1 is SGHTA and CDR2 is FQGNSA. The CDR3 runs 12 residues. The entire variable domain, with the rest obtained from reference TRBV7-2 and TRBJ1-1, is as follows: GAGVSQSPSNKVTEKGKDVELRCDPISGHTALYWYRQSLGQGLEFLIYFQGNSAPDKSGLPSDRFSAERTGGSVSTLTIQRTQQEDSAVYLCASSFPNTEAFFGQGTRLTVV.

This clone was observed a single time. The gene calls are TRBV5-1 and TRBJ1-3, with 10 bases identical to TRBD1. This CDR3 is 17 amino acids long. Germline V gene sequence: CDR1 SGHRS, CDR2 YFSETQ. Trimming removed 3 bases from V and 0 bases from J; junction bases left unmatched: 6. The CDR3 DNA follows: TGCGCCAGCAGCTATTGGACAGGGGGGAGCTCTGGAAACACCATATATTTT. As protein: CASSYWTGGSSGNTIYF.

This clone was found once. The CDR3 nucleotides are TGTGCCAGTAGTATAGACTATACGAAGACCCAGTACTTC. It yields the protein CASSIDYTKTQYF. The chain employs TRBV19 and TRBJ2-5; the D is unclear. Germline values: CDR1 LNHDA, CDR2 SQIVND (reference sequence). The CDR3 contains 13 residues. V was clipped by 0 bases and J by 6 bases, with 8 bases between them.

The chain is built from TRBV14 and TRBJ1-2; TRBD1 matches 9 bases. Germline CDR1 SGHDN, CDR2 FVKESK. This CDR3 region has 17 residues. Trimming took 3 bases from V and 2 from J; bases not matched to a gene: 10. CDR3 nucleotides: TGTGCCAGCAGCCAGGTTGGACAGGGGAAGGCCAACTATGGCTACACCTTC. Translating it yields CASSQVGQGKANYGYTF. The variable domain in full, completed from reference TRBV14 and TRBJ1-2, reads EAGVTQFPSHSVIEKGQTVTLRCDPISGHDNLYWYRRVMGKEIKFLLHFVKESKQDESGMPNNRFLAERTGGTYSTLKVQPAELEDSGVYFCASSQVGQGKANYGYTFGSGTRLTVV.

The J gene is TRBJ2-3, the V gene TRBV7-8, with TRBD1 matching over 7 bases. J was trimmed by 2 bases and V by 5 bases; bases with no gene match: 10. The CDR3 runs 16 residues. Per the germline V gene, CDR1 is SGHVS and CDR2 is FQNEAQ. The CDR3 sequence is CASSGEPGQITDTQYF. The CDR3 coding sequence is TGTGCCAGCAGCGGAGAACCGGGACAGATCACAGATACGCAGTATTTT.

The V call is TRBV27, the J call TRBJ2-3; D perhaps matches TRBD2 (5 bases). The CDR3 spans 15 residues. Deletions cut 3 bases from V and 8 bases from J, with 18 bases between. The germline CDR1 and CDR2 sequences are MNHEY and SMNVEV (reference sequence). Here the CDR3 DNA reads TGTGCCAGCAGTTTGAGTCTCGCTAGCATGGGTACGCAGTATTTT. Encoded protein: CASSLSLASMGTQYF.

This clone was observed a single time. The chain joins TRBV30 to TRBJ2-5; weak D call: TRBD1 (6 bases). In germline, CDR1 is GTSNPN, CDR2 SVGIG (reference sequence). There are 12 residues in the CDR3. The V gene lost 5 bases and the J gene lost 5 bases, with 12 bases spanning the gap. CDR3 sequence reads: CAWGQPGETQYF. CDR3 coding DNA: TGTGCCTGGGGACAGCCGGGGGAGACCCAGTACTTC.

This chain links TRBV10-2 with TRBJ2-1, with 9 bases that match TRBD2. The germline V gene encodes CDR1 WSHSY and CDR2 SAAADI. The CDR3 spans 14 residues. V lost 6 bases and J lost 10; bases outside the gene matches: 10. This chain's CDR3 is CASRQGGGAEEQFF. The CDR3 DNA reads as TGCGCCAGCAGACAGGGCGGGGGGGCAGAGGAGCAGTTCTTC.

The CDR3 coding sequence is TGTGCCAGCAGCCAAGGGGACAGGGGGAATCAGCCCCAGCATTTT. This encodes CASSQGDRGNQPQHF. The chain joins TRBV4-2 to TRBJ1-5; 11 bases agree with TRBD1. The junction had 0 bases not matched to a gene; V was cut back by 1 base and J by 4 bases. The CDR3 is 15 amino acids. CDR1 and CDR2 from the germline V gene are LGHNA and YNFKEQ.

The chain uses TRBV7-3 and TRBJ2-2; TRBD2 is a possible D gene (6 bases). Trimming left V 2 bases short and J 6 bases short, with 13 bases between. The CDR3 is 15 residues long. Germline CDR1 reads SGHTA; CDR2 reads FQGTGA. The DNA for the CDR3 is TGTGCCAGCAGCTTAGGAGGGGCGCGCGCCGGGGAGCTGTTTTTT. This gives the protein CASSLGGARAGELFF. The full variable domain, rest sourced from reference TRBV7-3 and TRBJ2-2, is GAGVSQTPSNKVTEKGKYVELRCDPISGHTALYWYRQSLGQGPEFLIYFQGTGAADDSGLPNDRFFAVRPEGSVSTLKIQRTERGDSAVYLCASSLGGARAGELFFGEGSRLTVL.

The rearrangement links TRBV30 to TRBJ1-1, with unresolved D. CDR3 length equals 13 residues. Germline assignment: CDR1 GTSNPN and CDR2 SVGIG (reference sequence). V was shortened by 0 bases and J by 1 base, with 6 bases between the two germline ends. CDR3 nucleotide sequence: TGTGCCTGGAGTGTACATCCGAACACTGAAGCTTTCTTT. This gives the protein CAWSVHPNTEAFF.

The chain combines TRBV27 with TRBJ2-5; TRBD2 might be the D (6 bases). Between the trimmed V and J ends, which lost 2 bases and 5 bases, there was a span of 21 bases. The CDR3 sequence is 17 residues long. Germline CDR1 reads MNHEY; CDR2 reads SMNVEV (reference sequence). The CDR3 DNA reads as TGTGCCAGCAGTTTAGGTTCCGGGACTCCTCGGGCGGAGACCCAGTACTTC. Protein product: CASSLGSGTPRAETQYF.

This sequence joins TRBV6-6 and TRBJ2-3, with 9 bases identical to TRBD2. This CDR3 has 15 amino acids. Per germline, CDR1 MNHNY and CDR2 SVGAGI (reference sequence). After removal of 2 bases from V and 0 bases from J, the junction contained 0 bases not matched to a gene. CDR3 sequence: CASSYLAGSTDTQYF. CDR3 DNA: TGTGCCAGCAGTTACCTAGCGGGGAGCACAGATACGCAGTATTTT.

The chain links TRBV21-1 to TRBJ2-3; the listed D gene, TRBD2, was not tested against the DNA. TRBV21-1 is classified as a pseudogene. This CDR3 comprises 15 residues. Written as DNA, the CDR3 is TGTGCCAGCAGCTACTTTCCCGTTTTTCCGGATACGCAGTATTTT. Translation gives CASSYFPVFPDTQYF.

The rearrangement joins TRBV5-1 to TRBJ2-6; the D gene is possibly TRBD1 (6 bases). V was trimmed by 3 bases and J by 3 bases, leaving 7 bases between them. The CDR3 runs 14 residues. Germline lookup yields CDR1 SGHRS and CDR2 YFSETQ. This CDR3 reads CASSSTGGANVLTF. Written as DNA, the CDR3 is TGCGCCAGCAGCTCGACAGGTGGGGCCAACGTCCTGACTTTC.

This clone was seen a handful of times. The V gene is TRBV7-3, the J gene TRBJ2-1, with 8 bases aligning to TRBD2. The CDR3 loop spans 15 amino acids. Germline V gives CDR1 SGHTA, CDR2 FQGTGA. V lost 4 bases and J lost 3; bases outside the gene matches: 5. The CDR3 reads CASSSAGGIYNEQFF. The CDR3 nucleotides read TGTGCCAGCAGCTCCGCGGGGGGCATCTACAATGAGCAGTTCTTC.

The genes are TRBV6-5 and TRBJ1-1; 7 bases agree with TRBD1. V lost 8 bases and J lost 7; bases outside the gene matches: 13. The CDR3 is 14 residues long. Germline V gene data show CDR1 as MNHEY and CDR2 as SVGAGI. CDR3 protein: CASRLRQGRLEAFF. CDR3 in DNA: TGTGCCAGCCGCCTGAGACAGGGACGGCTTGAAGCTTTCTTT.